A single sample is the source of the 12 T cell receptor beta chains below, sequenced in a study of long-term antiretroviral therapy in people with HIV. Samples were assayed with immunoSEQ v3.0 at survey level. The method was immunoSEQ multiplex PCR; TCRdb's version includes in-frame clones alone and lacks a portion of them. The repertoire includes 35,000 to 45,000 clones, 80% of them detected once, and under 6.5% sits in the top ten. The sequencing used unsorted PBMCs, collected 3.4 years after starting antiretroviral therapy. All receptors come from a young man with HIV.

V gene TRBV28 combines with J gene TRBJ1-4, with TRBD1 as a possible D gene (5 bases). Trimming removed 5 bases at V and 7 bases at J, with 17 bases between. This CDR3 has 15 residues. Germline loops: CDR1 MDHEN, CDR2 SYDVKM. CDR3: CASSGTGWRIEKLFF. CDR3 nucleotides: TGTGCCAGCAGTGGGACGGGGTGGAGGATTGAAAAACTGTTTTTT. Using reference TRBV28 and TRBJ1-4 for the parts outside the CDR3, the full variable domain is DVKVTQSSRYLVKRTGEKVFLECVQDMDHENMFWYRQDPGLGLRLIYFSYDVKMKEKGDIPEGYSVSREKKERFSLILESASTNQTSMYLCASSGTGWRIEKLFFGSGTQLSVL.

The gene calls are TRBV2 and TRBJ2-2; 8 nucleotides match TRBD2. Germline loops: CDR1 SNHLY, CDR2 FYNNEI. This CDR3 contains 14 residues. The ends lost 4 bases at V and 5 bases at J; junction bases unmatched: 3. The CDR3 protein is CASSVLADTGELFF. The CDR3, as DNA: TGTGCCAGCAGTGTACTAGCGGATACCGGGGAGCTGTTTTTT.

The rearrangement joins TRBV9 to TRBJ1-2, with D possibly TRBD1 on 5 matching bases. Germline V gives CDR1 SGDLS, CDR2 YYNGEE. The V and J ends lost 6 bases and 2 bases respectively, with 14 bases between them. The CDR3 loop spans 14 amino acids. This CDR3 reads CASTAPGRNYGYTF. The CDR3 region has the DNA TGTGCCAGCACCGCCCCGGGACGGAACTATGGCTACACCTTC.

The genes are TRBV11-3 and TRBJ2-2, with 7 bases fitting TRBD2. The V gene end was trimmed by 1 base and the J gene end by 0 bases; junction bases not matched to a gene: 2. The V gene's germline CDR1 is SGHNT and CDR2 YENEEA. The CDR3 contains 16 residues. CDR3 coding DNA: TGTGCCAGCAGCTTAGCGGGGGGTCCGAACACCGGGGAGCTGTTTTTT. It yields the protein CASSLAGGPNTGELFF.

The gene calls are TRBV28 and TRBJ2-7; D uncertain. This CDR3 has 13 residues. The ends were cut back, 3 bases at V and 3 bases at J, with 9 bases in the middle. Germline CDR1 reads MDHEN; CDR2 reads SYDVKM. The CDR3 loop reads CASSLQYRYEQYF. For the CDR3, the DNA is TGTGCCAGCAGTTTGCAGTACCGCTACGAGCAGTACTTC.

The chain recombines TRBV2 with TRBJ2-3, with a possible D match to TRBD2 (6 bases). This CDR3 has 13 amino acids. The germline V gene encodes CDR1 SNHLY and CDR2 FYNNEI. V lost 8 bases, J lost 4 bases, and 13 bases lay in between. The CDR3 nucleotides read TGTGCCAGCTCCCGGGAGTCCCCAGATACGCAGTATTTT. This sequence encodes CASSRESPDTQYF.

CDR3 residues: CASSEGQGARLGEQYF. The CDR3 bases are TGTGCCAGCAGCGAGGGACAGGGGGCACGGCTTGGCGAGCAGTACTTC. The genes are TRBV7-2 and TRBJ2-7, with 12 bases that match TRBD1. Germline CDR1 SGHTA, CDR2 FQGNSA. After removal of 5 bases from V and 6 bases from J, the junction contained 11 bases not matched to a gene. The CDR3 is 16 residues long.

This clone was seen a handful of times. The rearrangement links TRBV28 to TRBJ2-4; 10 bases are a match to TRBD2. V dropped 4 bases and J dropped 1; count of bases not matched to a gene: 7. Per germline, CDR1 MDHEN and CDR2 SYDVKM. The CDR3 totals 17 residues. The CDR3 sequence: CASSSLAGGGAKNIQYF. CDR3 nucleotides: TGTGCCAGCAGTTCTTTAGCGGGAGGTGGGGCCAAAAACATTCAGTACTTC. Together with reference TRBV28 and TRBJ2-4, the CDR3 gives the full variable domain: DVKVTQSSRYLVKRTGEKVFLECVQDMDHENMFWYRQDPGLGLRLIYFSYDVKMKEKGDIPEGYSVSREKKERFSLILESASTNQTSMYLCASSSLAGGGAKNIQYFGAGTRLSVL.

The CDR3 sequence: CSAINNIQYF. The CDR3 bases are TGCAGCGCCATCAATAACATTCAGTACTTC. The chain joins TRBV29-1 to TRBJ2-4; D is unclear. Germline V gene lookup returns CDR1 SQVTM and CDR2 ANQGSEA. The CDR3 sequence is 10 residues long. Trimming cost V 7 bases and J 7 bases, with 8 bases left between them.

V is TRBV6-1 and J is TRBJ2-7; TRBD2 aligns across 7 bases. Trimming took 6 bases from V and 0 from J; bases not matched to a gene: 8. CDR3 length equals 15 residues. Germline assignment: CDR1 MNHNS and CDR2 SASEGT. The CDR3 DNA sequence: TGTGCCAGCAGCCGATCTAGGACTAGCTCCTACGAGCAGTACTTC. This sequence encodes CASSRSRTSSYEQYF.

On this clone: The identical CDR3 is also encoded by other nucleotide sequences in the sample. The chain recombines TRBV30 with TRBJ1-6; D not certain. The CDR3 is 13 residues long. CDR1 and CDR2 (germline): GTSNPN, SVGIG (reference sequence). V dropped 0 bases and J dropped 7 bases, with 7 bases sitting between them. The CDR3 coding sequence is TGTGCCTGGAGTGTAGGAGGGAATTCACCCCTCCACTTT. This gives the protein CAWSVGGNSPLHF.

The V call is TRBV6-5, the J call TRBJ2-2; 7 bases match TRBD1. Germline V CDR1 and CDR2: MNHEY, SVGAGI. The CDR3 totals 12 residues. J was trimmed by 10 bases and V by 6 bases; bases with no gene match: 5. This chain's CDR3 is CASRPTGMELFF. The CDR3 DNA sequence: TGTGCCAGCAGACCGACAGGGATGGAGCTGTTTTTT.